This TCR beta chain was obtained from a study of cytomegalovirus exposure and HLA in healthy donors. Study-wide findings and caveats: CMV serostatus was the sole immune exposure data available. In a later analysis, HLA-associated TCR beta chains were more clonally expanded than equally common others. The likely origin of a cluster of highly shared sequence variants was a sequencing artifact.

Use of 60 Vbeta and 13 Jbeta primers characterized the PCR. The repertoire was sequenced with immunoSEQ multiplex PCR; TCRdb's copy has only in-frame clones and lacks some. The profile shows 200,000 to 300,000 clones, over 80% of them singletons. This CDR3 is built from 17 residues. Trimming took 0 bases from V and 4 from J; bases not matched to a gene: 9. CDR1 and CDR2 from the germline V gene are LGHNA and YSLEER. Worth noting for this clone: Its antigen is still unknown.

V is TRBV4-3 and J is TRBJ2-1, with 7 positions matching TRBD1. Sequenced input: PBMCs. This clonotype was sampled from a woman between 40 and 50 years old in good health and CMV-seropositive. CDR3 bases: TGCGCCAGCAGCCAAGAATGGCAGGGGGTTCTTTACAATGAGCAGTTCTTC. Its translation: CASSQEWQGVLYNEQFF.